The rows below give T cell receptor beta chains drawn from one sample of a study of brain T cells in children with intractable seizures. Produced via immunoSEQ multiplex PCR; TCRdb's table is partial and in-frame only. The sample carries hundreds of thousands of clones, approximately 93% recorded once. Source: peripheral blood, taken approximately 5 months after surgery. These receptor sequences come from a boy younger than two with tuberous sclerosis and intractable seizures. Both conserved end residues are part of each CDR3. D genes are given only for firm matches. Rows may omit the clone size; those that give it use once, few, many or a size class.

d_call,clone_size,v_call,j_call,cdr3_nt,cdr3_aa
.,.,TRBV7-9,TRBJ1-1,TGTGCCAGCAGCTTTCGATTGAACACTGAAGCTTTCTTT,CASSFRLNTEAFF
.,.,TRBV5-5,TRBJ1-2,TGTGCCAGCAGCTCCGGACGAGACGACTATGGCTACACCTTC,CASSSGRDDYGYTF
.,.,TRBV19,TRBJ1-5,TGTGCCAGTAGTCCGGGACTCCGAGAGAATCAGCCCCAGCATTTT,CASSPGLRENQPQHF
.,.,TRBV3-1/TRBV3-2,TRBJ2-7,TGTGCCAGCAGCCCCAATAGCGGCTACGAGCAGTACTTC,CASSPNSGYEQYF
TRBD1,.,TRBV11-2,TRBJ2-7,TGTGCCAGCAGCTTAGACCGGTATAGGGGGCCGCGCGAGCAGTACTTC,CASSLDRYRGPREQYF
.,.,TRBV5-1,TRBJ2-2,TGCGCCAGCAGCTTGGAACAAACCACCGGGGAGCTGTTTTTT,CASSLEQTTGELFF
TRBD1,.,TRBV18,TRBJ2-1,TGTGCCAGCTCACCCCGGACAGGGAAGGATGAGCAGTTCTTC,CASSPRTGKDEQFF
.,.,TRBV3-1/TRBV3-2,TRBJ1-4,TGTGCCAGCAGCCAACGGGGAACAGAAAAACTGTTTTTT,CASSQRGTEKLFF
.,.,TRBV9,TRBJ2-4,TGTGCCAGCAGCGCCGACGGGGGTTGGGGCAAAAACATTCAGTACTTC,CASSADGGWGKNIQYF
TRBD1,.,TRBV19,TRBJ1-1,TGTGCCAGTATAAGACAGGGAGTCACTGAAGCTTTCTTT,CASIRQGVTEAFF
TRBD2,.,TRBV7-9,TRBJ2-3,TGTGCCAGCAGCCTCGGACTAGCGGGGGGTCATATAACGCAGTATTTT,CASSLGLAGGHITQYF
.,.,TRBV6-5,TRBJ2-4,TGTGCCAGCATGACCCCCCGAGGGCAGAAAAACATTCAGTACTTC,CASMTPRGQKNIQYF
.,.,TRBV2,TRBJ1-1,TGTGCCACCCTTTACACTGAAGCTTTCTTT,CATLYTEAFF
.,.,TRBV9,TRBJ2-2,TGTGCCAGCAGCGTTGCGGGCCGACACGGGGAGCTGTTTTTT,CASSVAGRHGELFF
TRBD2,.,TRBV6-6,TRBJ2-7,TGTGCCAGCAGTTACAGGGCGGGACTACCATCCTACGAGCAGTACTTC,CASSYRAGLPSYEQYF
TRBD1,.,TRBV11-3,TRBJ2-3,TGTGCCAGCAGCCCGGGACAGGGTTTGATCGATACGCAGTATTTT,CASSPGQGLIDTQYF
.,.,TRBV6-5,TRBJ2-7,TGTGCCAGCAGAAACCCGGGACGCGCCTACGAGCAGTACTTC,CASRNPGRAYEQYF
.,.,TRBV12-5,TRBJ1-5,TGTGCTAGTGGTTTTGGGGGGGTTGATCAGCCCCAGCATTTT,CASGFGGVDQPQHF
.,.,TRBV21-1,TRBJ2-3,TGTGCCAGAATGGGGGGGGTTTCAGATACGCAGTATTTT,CARMGGVSDTQYF
TRBD1,.,TRBV3-1/TRBV3-2,TRBJ1-2,TGTGCCAGCAGCCCATTAGACAGGGGGCATATAGTAGGGTATGGCTACACCTTC,CASSPLDRGHIVGYGYTF
.,once,TRBV18,TRBJ1-2,TGTGCCAGCTCACCAGGGCAGGGTAACTATGGCTACACCTTC,CASSPGQGNYGYTF
.,.,TRBV9,TRBJ1-1,TGTGCCAGCAGCGCCGGGATTGGGTCGAACACTGAAGCTTTCTTT,CASSAGIGSNTEAFF
.,.,TRBV7-9,TRBJ1-1,TGTGCCAGCAGCGTATCAAGACAGAACACTGAAGCTTTCTTT,CASSVSRQNTEAFF